This T cell receptor (beta chain) was sequenced for a study of blood T cell repertoires in COVID-19. Clones were read by immunoSEQ multiplex PCR, and TCRdb kept only the in-frame ones, dropping some. The profile shows roughly 100,000 clones, 81% of them singletons. In germline, CDR1 is SGHNT, CDR2 YYREEE (reference sequence). Trimming pared 0 bases from V and 11 bases from J, leaving 12 bases between. The CDR3 has 14 residues. This chain links TRBV5-4 with TRBJ1-6; TRBD1 is a possible D gene (6 bases). Sequenced input: peripheral blood. The TCR comes from a man older than 75 with COVID-19, enrolled during active disease. The CDR3 coding sequence is TGTGCCAGCAGCTTGGTAGGGGGATTGACACCCCTCCACTTT. Protein product: CASSLVGGLTPLHF.